Sequencing of this T cell receptor beta chain was carried out in a study of blood T cell repertoires in COVID-19. Study in general: Sample material is recorded as cDNA or gDNA derived from T cells, B-cell-depleted T cells, or PBMCs.

Methods used by the authors: Reference gene primer amplification gave estimated nucleated cell counts. Sequenced by immunoSEQ multiplex PCR; TCRdb stores in-frame clones only, minus some. V, J and clone size derive from that table, while D and trimming were established from the DNA sequence. This sample has approximately 240,000 clones, with 75% to 95% found just once. Categorization into cohorts depended on clinical history that participants reported. The recovered donors of Cohort 3 showed two negative PCRs, clearance, or symptom resolution. The CDR3 is 14 residues long. The V gene end was trimmed by 6 bases and the J gene end by 4 bases; junction bases not matched to a gene: 3. Germline values: CDR1 ENHRY, CDR2 SYGVKD.

Specimen: PBMCs or T cells enriched from blood (not recorded which). This rearrangement joins TRBV10-3 to TRBJ1-5; 10 bases map to TRBD1. The clonotype was recovered from a woman aged 18-29 years who had recovered from COVID-19. The CDR3 sequence is CAISGTGDNQPQHF. The CDR3 nucleotides read TGTGCCATCAGCGGGACAGGGGATAATCAGCCCCAGCATTTT.